This TCR beta chain was sequenced for a study of blood T cells in healthy people across ages. This clonotype was counted only a few times. V trimming: 5 bases; J trimming: 6 bases; junction bases outside the gene matches: 14. Germline lookup yields CDR1 SEHNR and CDR2 FQNEAQ (reference sequence). The CDR3 length is 17 residues. Next came a second PCR, run for about 6 to 11 cycles, which used a sample-barcoded 5' primer along with a J-beta primer mix. From the 5' RACE reads, TCRdb called clonotypes with MiXCR, one entry per CDR3 protein. Found here are around 1.7 million distinct CDR3 sequences, 28% of them singletons; the top ten hold approximately 7.7%.

The sample comprised blood. The TCR comes from a woman aged 25 to 39 in good health. The V and J genes are TRBV7-9 and TRBJ1-2; 11 bases map to TRBD1. CDR3 DNA: TGTGCCAGCAGCAAGCTACCGGGACAGGGGGTTATGAATGGCTACACCTTC. The encoded protein is CASSKLPGQGVMNGYTF.